This TCR beta chain emerged from a study of persistence of HIV-infected CD4 T cells (dated by TCRdb to 2020 to 2022). Regarding the study in general: The study isolated CMV- and HIV-1 Gag-responding CD4+ T cells from ART-treated individuals to examine antigen-driven clonal expansion of HIV-1-infected cells. The TCR cluster analysis across participants included 8 participants for CMV and 6 or 7 participants for Gag. The median time the participants had spent on suppressive ART was eight to nine years. Peripheral blood samples of up to 180 mL were obtained at multiple time points, with the exception of two participants, for whom leukapheresis was performed at a single time point. TCRbeta sequencing assessed the clonality of all cells in each sorted population, while proviral sequencing assessed the clonality of infected cells. Broader findings and caveats from the paper: Within the same sorted populations, how oligoclonal the TCRs were correlated with how oligoclonal the proviruses were. Degenerate expanded CDR3beta sequences were enriched in antigen-responding cells, suggesting convergent selection of CD4+ responses to CMV and Gag. Only a small number of individuals took part in the study, and the range of antigens tested was limited. TCRbeta richness in CMV- and Gag-responding cells was significantly lower than in anti-CD3/anti-CD28-responding cells; CMV-responding cells had higher oligoclonality than CD3/CD28-stimulated and Gag-responding cells. Because the TCR analyses were done in bulk, restricting them to just the rare CMV-responding cells that actually carried HIV-1 proviruses was not possible.

The sample's treatment or condition, from its label and the paper: suppressive antiretroviral therapy. Cells were stimulated with a pool of overlapping HIV-1 Gag 15-mer peptides at roughly 1 ug per peptide per mL. Memory populations depleted of antigen-responding cells were obtained by sorting nonresponding CD40L-negative CD69-negative CD45RO-high memory CD4+ T cells. Participants were HIV-1-infected adults who started suppressive ART during chronic infection. Plasma HIV-1 RNA had been undetectable (below 50 copies/mL) in participants for at least 4 years. To be included, a participant needed positive CMV serology and a CD4+ T cell count above 400 cells/uL. Before stimulation, PBMCs were isolated using density centrifugation and then depleted of CD8+ T cells. CD8-depleted PBMCs were stimulated for 15 to 20 hours with anti-CD28/CD49d costimulation, CD40-blocking antibody and enfuvirtide to prevent new infections. Cell sorting was done on a Beckman Coulter MoFlo Legacy or XDP sorter, and dead cells were excluded with propidium iodide. Genomic DNA was extracted with the QIAamp DNA Mini Kit for samples above one million cells, otherwise with the Quick-DNA Microprep Kit.

The immunoSEQ hsTCRB assay version 4, run in survey mode, was used to sequence TCRbeta repertoires from genomic DNA. For TCRbeta sequencing, genomic DNA was diluted to around 10 ng/uL, with up to 1 ug used per sample. The original pipeline was this. TCRbeta data were analyzed in ImmunoSeq Analyzer 3.0, with diversity computed on productive nucleotide rearrangements. Using the Immunarch R package, the improved Chao index served to estimate lower-bound TCR diversity and the Gini coefficient served to estimate clonality. Different nucleotide rearrangements encoding the same CDR3beta amino acid sequence were counted as distinct clonotypes. Differential abundance analysis found TCRbeta sequences that were significantly enriched in antigen-responding cells compared with anti-CD3/anti-CD28-activated cells. Using predicted peptide-MHC specificity as the basis, GLIPH2 grouped TCRs into clusters, both for each participant individually and for the merged data sets that combined participants. The table comes from immuneACCESS by way of TCRdb, which keeps in-frame sequences with V and J called. Part of the clones is missing from these tables; in studies checked, under half for an unresolved V gene and the rest for unknown reasons. V and J calls plus clone size are reproduced from that table; the DNA served to infer D and trimming. Counted in this sample were about 40,000 clones; about 80% of them appeared once. The ten largest clonotypes hold about 14% of the sample.

CDR3 length: 15 amino acids, cysteine to phenylalanine. Left in the record is the CDR3 DNA by itself, 45 bases read in frame from the first base. Reading the germline V gene gives CDR1 SGHTA and CDR2 FQGNSA. The V end gives up 3 bases and the J end 6 bases, leaving 10 bases in the junction not matched to a gene. This clone was seen a single time. Its binding antigen is unknown. No much larger clone is present one base from it, and per-base qualities are unavailable. The specimen comprised CD4+ T cells sorted from PBMCs after approximately 19-hour stimulation, sampled from a patient who received antiretroviral therapy. This specimen's cell subset or site label, per the study, means: CD40L-CD69- CD45RO-high memory CD4 T cells not responding to Gag peptides. This sequence was found in an adult man with HIV who was CMV-seropositive. This sequence uses TRBV7-2 and TRBJ2-7; 8 central nucleotides agree with TRBD2. CDR3 protein: CASSFKPGGSSEQYF. The nucleotides read TGTGCCAGCAGCTTTAAACCGGGGGGGTCTAGCGAGCAGTACTTC.